Listed here are 25 T cell receptor beta chains from one sample, sequenced in a study of blood T cell repertoires in COVID-19. Generated by immunoSEQ multiplex PCR, the TCRdb table keeps only in-frame clones and is missing some. The data contain around 60,000 clones, over 60% of them singletons. The specimen was peripheral blood. The source of these receptors is a man aged 25-45 years with COVID-19, enrolled during active disease.

This rearrangement joins TRBV25-1 to TRBJ1-3; D is unclear. The V end was cut by 1 base, the J end by 4 bases, with 11 bases between. Germline CDR1 and CDR2: MGHDK and SYGVNS. This CDR3 region has 15 residues. As DNA, the CDR3 is TGTGCCAGCAGTGAATGGCGGGTTTCAGGAAACACCATATATTTT. It translates to CASSEWRVSGNTIYF.

The V gene is TRBV11-2, the J gene TRBJ1-5; D remains unclear. With 2 bases removed from V and 4 bases from J, the gap between germline ends came to 6 bases. The CDR3 loop spans 13 amino acids. The germline V gene encodes CDR1 SGHAT and CDR2 FQNNGV. The DNA for the CDR3 is TGTGCCAGCAGCTTAAGCGTAAATCAGCCCCAGCATTTT. Its protein is CASSLSVNQPQHF.

The chain has TRBV13 and TRBJ2-7; 7 bases map to TRBD2. CDR1 and CDR2 (germline): PRHDT, FYEKMQ (reference sequence). The junction had 6 bases not matched to a gene; V was cut back by 2 bases and J by 5 bases. The CDR3 has 14 amino acids. The CDR3, as DNA: TGTGCCAGCAGCTTACTCCTGGGGAGGGACGAGCAGTACTTC. It codes for CASSLLLGRDEQYF.

The J gene is TRBJ1-4, the V gene TRBV18; maybe TRBD1 (5 bases). V lost 2 bases and J lost 8, with 15 bases in between. Germline loops: CDR1 KGHSH, CDR2 LQKENI. This CDR3 is 15 amino acids long. The CDR3 reads CASSPLRQLGEKLFF. The CDR3 DNA follows: TGTGCCAGCTCACCATTGAGACAGCTCGGCGAAAAACTGTTTTTT.

V is TRBV3-1 (or the pseudogene TRBV3-2) and J is TRBJ2-6; TRBD2 aligns across 7 bases. Per germline, CDR1 LGHDT and CDR2 YNNKEL (reference sequence). The V segment lost 0 bases and the J segment 2 bases; nucleotides outside the gene matches: 4. The length of the CDR3 is 17 residues. For the CDR3, the DNA is TGTGCCAGCAGCCAAGAGGGAGGGGCGACTGGGGCCAACGTCCTGACTTTC. The encoded protein is CASSQEGGATGANVLTF.

V gene TRBV5-6 combines with J gene TRBJ1-3; TRBD1 matches 9 bases. V shed 2 bases and J 2 bases; nucleotides not matched to a gene: 5. The length of the CDR3 is 16 residues. Per the germline V gene, CDR1 is SGHDT and CDR2 is YYEEEE. CDR3 coding DNA: TGTGCCAGCAGCTTCGTGGGGACAGGGACTGGAAACACCATATATTTT. Translated, it gives CASSFVGTGTGNTIYF.

The chain has TRBV27 and TRBJ1-2, with TRBD1 identical over 8 bases. This CDR3 is built from 13 residues. The germline V gene encodes CDR1 MNHEY and CDR2 SMNVEV (reference sequence). The ends lost 3 bases at V and 8 bases at J; junction bases unmatched: 5. The CDR3 nucleotides are TGTGCCAGCAGTTTTTCAGGGGGCGCGGGCTACACCTTC. Translated, it gives CASSFSGGAGYTF.

V and J are TRBV24-1 and TRBJ1-5; TRBD1 aligns across 11 bases. The CDR3 is made up of 15 amino acids. The germline V gene has CDR1 KGHDR and CDR2 SFDVKD. The J segment lost 6 bases and the V segment lost 7 bases, leaving 7 bases of the junction unmatched. The CDR3 DNA is TGTGCCACCAGCCGATCCGGGACAGGGGGTCAGCCCCAGCATTTT. This gives the protein CATSRSGTGGQPQHF.

V and J are TRBV7-2 and TRBJ2-3; 14 positions match TRBD2. The CDR3 covers 14 residues. With V trimmed by 1 base and J by 13 bases, 4 bases remained unmatched. Germline V gene data show CDR1 as SGHTA and CDR2 as FQGNSA. The CDR3 spells CASSLDRTSGGKYF. Written as DNA, the CDR3 is TGTGCCAGCAGCTTAGACAGGACTAGCGGGGGGAAGTATTTT.

The chain links TRBV19 to TRBJ1-4, with D unresolved. Germline values: CDR1 LNHDA, CDR2 SQIVND (reference sequence). V was trimmed by 5 bases and J by 8 bases, leaving 18 bases between them. The CDR3 is 15 amino acids. CDR3 protein: CASSPSRGGFEKLFF. The CDR3 nucleotides read TGTGCCAGTAGTCCCTCCCGAGGAGGATTCGAAAAACTGTTTTTT.

V usage is TRBV2 and J usage is TRBJ2-1, with 8 bases matching TRBD1. The CDR3 runs to 15 residues. Looked up from germline, CDR1 is SNHLY and CDR2 is FYNNEI. The junction had 10 bases not matched to a gene; V was cut back by 6 bases and J by 6 bases. CDR3 nucleotide sequence: TGTGCCAGCAGCCACAGGACAGGGAAGGGCAATGAGCAGTTCTTC. Its translation is CASSHRTGKGNEQFF.

This chain connects TRBV4-1 to TRBJ1-1, with D unclear. The ends were cut back, 1 base at V and 3 bases at J, with 12 bases in the middle. This CDR3 region has 15 residues. Germline CDR1 and CDR2: MGHRA and YSYEKL. The CDR3 DNA reads as TGCGCCAGCAGCCAAGTCGGGATGAGAGACACTGAAGCTTTCTTT. Its protein is CASSQVGMRDTEAFF.

CDR3 DNA sequence: TGTGCCAGCAGTTACGGTCGGACCGGGACAGGGGATGGCTACACCTTC. Protein product: CASSYGRTGTGDGYTF. The chain has TRBV6-2 or TRBV6-3 and TRBJ1-2; 10 bases agree with TRBD1. The germline CDR1 and CDR2 sequences are MNHEY and SVGEGT. The CDR3 has 16 residues. Unmatched junction bases numbered 9, after V lost 2 bases and J lost 6 bases.

The genes are TRBV5-1 and TRBJ2-1; D ambiguous. Trimming removed 1 base at V and 5 bases at J, with 7 bases between. Germline V gives CDR1 SGHRS, CDR2 YFSETQ. This CDR3 region has 13 residues. The CDR3 loop is CASSLSVNNEQFF. In DNA form, the CDR3 reads TGCGCCAGCAGCTTGTCGGTTAACAATGAGCAGTTCTTC.

This clone was counted only a few times. The chain combines TRBV24-1 with TRBJ2-2, with TRBD1 as a possible D gene (5 bases). CDR3 length: 16 amino acids. Germline V gene lookup returns CDR1 KGHDR and CDR2 SFDVKD. V was pared by 0 bases and J by 7 bases, with 14 bases between. The CDR3 nucleotides read TGTGCCACCAGTGATTTGGGGGCCCGGGCAGGCGGGGAGCTGTTTTTT. Its protein product is CATSDLGARAGGELFF.

The chain uses TRBV29-1 and TRBJ2-1, with D possibly matching TRBD1 (5 bases). V was shortened by 6 bases and J by 3 bases, with 9 bases between the two germline ends. This CDR3 is built from 12 residues. Germline CDR1 reads SQVTM; CDR2 reads ANQGSEA. CDR3 in amino acids: CSVGDVYNEQFF. The CDR3 bases are TGCAGCGTAGGGGATGTCTACAATGAGCAGTTCTTC.

This clone was recorded many times. The V and J genes are TRBV19 and TRBJ1-1; 7 bases agree with TRBD1. From germline, CDR1 is LNHDA and CDR2 SQIVND (reference sequence). The V segment lost 8 bases and the J segment 3 bases; nucleotides outside the gene matches: 15. CDR3 size: 16 residues. CDR3 nucleotides: TGTGCCAGTCAACCTTTACAGGGGAGAAAGCACACTGAAGCTTTCTTT. Amino acids: CASQPLQGRKHTEAFF. The whole variable domain, remainder taken from reference TRBV19 and TRBJ1-1, is DGGITQSPKYLFRKEGQNVTLSCEQNLNHDAMYWYRQDPGQGLRLIYYSQIVNDFQKGDIAEGYSVSREKKESFPLTVTSAQKNPTAFYLCASQPLQGRKHTEAFFGQGTRLTVV.

This clone was seen just once. This sequence joins TRBV27 and TRBJ2-1; 9 bases line up with TRBD2. The J segment lost 10 bases and the V segment lost 2 bases, leaving 9 bases of the junction unmatched. The CDR3 loop spans 15 amino acids. CDR1 is MNHEY, CDR2 SMNVEV, per germline (reference sequence). CDR3 residues: CASSLSAGGPGEQFF. In nucleotides, the CDR3 is TGTGCCAGCAGTTTAAGTGCGGGAGGGCCGGGGGAGCAGTTCTTC.

The chain links TRBV30 to TRBJ2-7, with 10 positions matching TRBD2. Trimming took 3 bases from V and 4 from J; bases not matched to a gene: 6. CDR3 size: 14 residues. Germline V gene lookup returns CDR1 GTSNPN and CDR2 SVGIG (reference sequence). The CDR3 reads CAWRTTSGWYEQYF. The CDR3 nucleotides read TGTGCCTGGAGGACGACTAGCGGGTGGTACGAGCAGTACTTC.

The gene calls are TRBV11-3 and TRBJ2-1, with D perhaps TRBD2 (5 bases). This CDR3 is built from 13 residues. V lost 1 base to trimming and J lost 7 bases, with 8 bases between them. Germline loops: CDR1 SGHNT, CDR2 YENEEA. DNA of the CDR3: TGTGCCAGCAGCTTAGGGCGGGTTAATGAGCAGTTCTTC. Protein product: CASSLGRVNEQFF.

The chain employs TRBV4-2 and TRBJ2-3, with D hard to call. This CDR3 comprises 15 residues. Germline loops: CDR1 LGHNA, CDR2 YNFKEQ. The V end was cut by 1 base, the J end by 0 bases, with 8 bases between. The CDR3, as DNA: TGTGCCAGCAGCCAAGGTATGGAGAGCACAGATACGCAGTATTTT. It specifies CASSQGMESTDTQYF.

V gene TRBV12-3 or TRBV12-4 combines with J gene TRBJ1-5, with TRBD1 as a possible D gene (6 bases). V was trimmed by 3 bases and J by 6 bases, leaving 9 bases between them. This CDR3 contains 13 residues. CDR3 DNA sequence: TGTGCCAGCAGTTTGCAGGGGCTTCAGCCCCAGCATTTT. Protein product: CASSLQGLQPQHF.

The chain uses TRBV7-3 and TRBJ2-2, with a possible D match to TRBD1 (5 bases). The CDR3 runs to 16 residues. Germline CDR1 SGHTA, CDR2 FQGTGA. Trimming cost V 4 bases and J 6 bases, with 18 bases left between them. DNA for the CDR3: TGTGCCAGCAGCTCGACAGCGATGGTCCCCCCCGGGGAGCTGTTTTTT. Its protein product is CASSSTAMVPPGELFF.

This clone was detected a few times. The chain carries TRBV6-5 and TRBJ1-2, with a weak D call TRBD1 (6 bases). Germline V gives CDR1 MNHEY, CDR2 SVGAGI. This CDR3 is built from 15 residues. V was clipped by 5 bases and J by 8 bases, with 21 bases between them. The chain's CDR3 is CASSRRGGVSFGYTF. The CDR3 region has the DNA TGTGCCAGCAGTCGCCGGGGGGGCGTATCTTTCGGCTACACCTTC.

The rearrangement links TRBV5-4 to TRBJ2-2, with 9 nucleotides matching TRBD2. From germline, CDR1 is SGHNT and CDR2 YYREEE (reference sequence). The V and J ends lost 3 bases and 3 bases, in that order; junction bases with no gene match: 15. This CDR3 is built from 19 residues. CDR3 in amino acids: CASSSGPGLALEHTGELFF. The CDR3 bases are TGTGCCAGCAGCTCGGGCCCGGGACTAGCCCTGGAGCACACCGGGGAGCTGTTTTTT.